A selection of T cell receptor beta chains follows, all from one sample in a study of spatial heterogeneity in lung cancer. TCRdb re-called the 5' RACE reads with MiXCR, one entry per CDR3 protein. The sample lists 95,000 to 130,000 distinct CDR3 sequences, 10% to 15% seen once, with approximately 16% in the top ten. The sample consisted of PBMCs, taken at follow-up. These receptors were obtained from a male donor with early-stage non-small cell lung cancer. The CDR3 runs from the conserved cysteine through the conserved F or W. Fields, in order: J gene, clone size, V gene, D gene, CDR3 protein, CDR3 DNA. The D gene is left open where the match is weak. The listing skips clone size in some rows; elsewhere it reads once, few, many or a size class.

J gene: TRBJ1-5; clone size: many; V gene: TRBV10-2; D gene: TRBD1; CDR3 protein: CASRSDRGINSNQPQHF; CDR3 DNA: TGCGCCAGCAGATCGGACAGGGGGATTAATAGCAATCAGCCCCAGCATTTT
J gene: TRBJ1-1; clone size: NA; V gene: TRBV9; D gene: NA; CDR3 protein: CASSAEANTEAFF; CDR3 DNA: TGTGCCAGCAGCGCTGAGGCGAACACTGAAGCTTTCTTT
J gene: TRBJ2-5; clone size: few; V gene: TRBV4-2; D gene: NA; CDR3 protein: CASSQDPTNQETQYF; CDR3 DNA: TGTGCCAGCAGCCAAGATCCGACCAACCAAGAGACCCAGTACTTC
J gene: TRBJ1-6; clone size: NA; V gene: TRBV7-2; D gene: NA; CDR3 protein: CASSARPRDSPLHF; CDR3 DNA: TGTGCCAGCAGCGCCCGTCCCAGGGATTCACCCCTCCACTTT
J gene: TRBJ2-3; clone size: many; V gene: TRBV7-9; D gene: TRBD2; CDR3 protein: CASSLGLGLTDTQYF; CDR3 DNA: TGTGCCAGCAGCTTGGGACTAGGGCTGACAGATACGCAGTATTTT
J gene: TRBJ2-1; clone size: many; V gene: TRBV7-7; D gene: NA; CDR3 protein: CASSPAPTYNEQFF; CDR3 DNA: TGTGCTAGCAGCCCTGCGCCGACCTACAATGAGCAGTTCTTC
J gene: TRBJ1-2; clone size: NA; V gene: TRBV6-5; D gene: NA; CDR3 protein: CASSYSYRATTYGYTF; CDR3 DNA: TGTGCCAGCAGTTACTCATACAGGGCCACCACTTATGGCTACACCTTC
J gene: TRBJ2-3; clone size: many; V gene: TRBV29-1; D gene: TRBD2; CDR3 protein: CSVASLGGGDTDTQYF; CDR3 DNA: TGCAGCGTTGCTAGTTTGGGCGGGGGGGATACAGATACGCAGTATTTT
J gene: TRBJ1-1; clone size: many; V gene: TRBV7-9; D gene: NA; CDR3 protein: CASSLEQYTEAFF; CDR3 DNA: TGTGCCAGCAGCTTAGAGCAGTACACCGAAGCTTTCTTT
J gene: TRBJ1-2; clone size: many; V gene: TRBV7-9; D gene: TRBD1; CDR3 protein: CASSRDSANYGYTF; CDR3 DNA: TGTGCCAGCAGCCGGGACAGCGCTAACTATGGCTACACCTTC
J gene: TRBJ2-7; clone size: many; V gene: TRBV3-1; D gene: NA; CDR3 protein: CASSQDEGRRQYF; CDR3 DNA: TGTGCCAGCAGCCAAGACGAGGGACGGCGACAGTACTTC
J gene: TRBJ1-5; clone size: few; V gene: TRBV7-6; D gene: NA; CDR3 protein: CASSADTGQPQHF; CDR3 DNA: TGTGCCAGCAGCGCCGATACAGGACAGCCCCAGCATTTT
J gene: TRBJ1-2; clone size: many; V gene: TRBV28; D gene: TRBD1; CDR3 protein: CASSLPGQGYGYTF; CDR3 DNA: TGTGCCAGCAGCCTACCGGGACAGGGGTATGGCTACACCTTC
J gene: TRBJ1-1; clone size: few; V gene: TRBV5-1; D gene: NA; CDR3 protein: CASSRRQTNTEAFF; CDR3 DNA: TGCGCCAGCAGCCGGCGGCAGACGAACACTGAAGCTTTCTTT
J gene: TRBJ2-1; clone size: NA; V gene: TRBV30; D gene: TRBD2; CDR3 protein: CAWSVRRLAGVHYNEQFF; CDR3 DNA: TGTGCCTGGAGTGTACGCAGGCTAGCGGGGGTCCACTACAATGAGCAGTTCTTC
J gene: TRBJ2-7; clone size: NA; V gene: TRBV20-1; D gene: NA; CDR3 protein: CSARDRSLVFGGEQYF; CDR3 DNA: TGCAGTGCTAGAGACCGAAGCCTAGTTTTCGGAGGCGAGCAGTACTTC
J gene: TRBJ2-7; clone size: NA; V gene: TRBV12-3/TRBV12-4; D gene: TRBD1; CDR3 protein: CASSLQGTGGPEQYF; CDR3 DNA: TGTGCCAGCAGTTTACAAGGGACAGGGGGCCCCGAGCAGTACTTC
J gene: TRBJ2-1; clone size: few; V gene: TRBV7-2; D gene: NA; CDR3 protein: CASSLEKNSRYNEQFF; CDR3 DNA: TGTGCCAGCAGCTTAGAAAAGAACAGCCGCTACAATGAGCAGTTCTTC
J gene: TRBJ2-7; clone size: many; V gene: TRBV28; D gene: TRBD1; CDR3 protein: CASSSSGGAEQYF; CDR3 DNA: TGTGCCAGCAGTTCTTCAGGGGGTGCCGAGCAGTACTTC
J gene: TRBJ1-6; clone size: NA; V gene: TRBV7-6; D gene: NA; CDR3 protein: CASSLGLEGSPLHF; CDR3 DNA: TGTGCCAGCAGCTTAGGCCTAGAGGGTTCACCCCTCCACTTT
J gene: TRBJ2-7; clone size: NA; V gene: TRBV27; D gene: TRBD1; CDR3 protein: CASRPQPGQGFGFSYEQYF; CDR3 DNA: TGTGCCAGCAGGCCCCAACCGGGACAGGGTTTCGGATTCTCCTACGAGCAGTACTTC
J gene: TRBJ2-6; clone size: NA; V gene: TRBV15; D gene: NA; CDR3 protein: CATSRGGTGANVLTF; CDR3 DNA: TGTGCCACCAGCAGAGGCGGAACAGGGGCCAACGTCCTGACTTTC
J gene: TRBJ2-7; clone size: few; V gene: TRBV6-2/TRBV6-3; D gene: NA; CDR3 protein: CASSSWVGREQYF; CDR3 DNA: TGTGCCAGCAGTTCCTGGGTGGGGCGCGAGCAGTACTTC
J gene: TRBJ2-3; clone size: NA; V gene: TRBV12-3/TRBV12-4; D gene: NA; CDR3 protein: CASSVRQSGDTQYF; CDR3 DNA: TGTGCCAGCAGTGTGCGACAGAGCGGCGATACGCAGTATTTT
J gene: TRBJ2-1; clone size: NA; V gene: TRBV5-4; D gene: NA; CDR3 protein: CASSRGWDGEQFF; CDR3 DNA: TGTGCCAGCAGCAGAGGTTGGGATGGTGAGCAGTTCTTC
J gene: TRBJ1-2; clone size: many; V gene: TRBV6-5; D gene: NA; CDR3 protein: CASSTRGGRDGYTF; CDR3 DNA: TGTGCCAGCAGCACCCGGGGGGGCCGCGATGGCTACACCTTC
J gene: TRBJ1-2; clone size: NA; V gene: TRBV18; D gene: NA; CDR3 protein: CASSPPEGRNYGYTF; CDR3 DNA: TGTGCCAGCTCACCGCCCGAGGGCAGAAACTATGGCTACACCTTC
J gene: TRBJ2-1; clone size: many; V gene: TRBV29-1; D gene: NA; CDR3 protein: CSAEGRGLDEQFF; CDR3 DNA: TGCAGCGCCGAAGGCAGGGGATTGGATGAGCAGTTCTTC
J gene: TRBJ1-2; clone size: NA; V gene: TRBV12-3/TRBV12-4; D gene: TRBD1; CDR3 protein: CASSLFRGHGYTF; CDR3 DNA: TGTGCCAGCAGTTTATTCAGGGGGCATGGCTACACCTTC
J gene: TRBJ2-1; clone size: NA; V gene: TRBV5-4; D gene: NA; CDR3 protein: CAITGAGEQFF; CDR3 DNA: TGTGCCATAACAGGGGCGGGGGAGCAGTTCTTC
J gene: TRBJ1-4; clone size: NA; V gene: TRBV21-1; D gene: NA; CDR3 protein: CASSKLAADSPTNEKLFF; CDR3 DNA: TGTGCCAGCAGCAAACTTGCGGCAGACTCTCCAACTAATGAAAAACTGTTTTTT
J gene: TRBJ2-7; clone size: NA; V gene: TRBV6-5; D gene: NA; CDR3 protein: CASSYRGFTGEQYF; CDR3 DNA: TGTGCCAGCAGTTACAGGGGGTTTACGGGCGAGCAGTACTTC
J gene: TRBJ1-3; clone size: few; V gene: TRBV20-1; D gene: NA; CDR3 protein: CSARINAGQGNTIYF; CDR3 DNA: TGCAGTGCTAGAATAAATGCGGGTCAAGGAAACACCATATATTTT
J gene: TRBJ1-1; clone size: NA; V gene: TRBV29-1; D gene: TRBD1; CDR3 protein: CSVTRDRGTTEAFF; CDR3 DNA: TGCAGCGTGACCCGGGACAGGGGCACCACTGAAGCTTTCTTT
J gene: TRBJ2-1; clone size: many; V gene: TRBV24-1; D gene: NA; CDR3 protein: CATSDPPGYEQFF; CDR3 DNA: TGTGCCACCAGTGATCCCCCGGGTTATGAGCAGTTCTTC
J gene: TRBJ1-1; clone size: NA; V gene: TRBV3-1; D gene: NA; CDR3 protein: CASSQIGRENTEAFF; CDR3 DNA: TGTGCCAGCAGCCAAATAGGCAGGGAGAACACTGAAGCTTTCTTT
J gene: TRBJ2-1; clone size: NA; V gene: TRBV7-9; D gene: NA; CDR3 protein: CASSLVSHNEQFF; CDR3 DNA: TGTGCCAGCAGCTTAGTCAGTCACAATGAGCAGTTCTTC
J gene: TRBJ2-7; clone size: many; V gene: TRBV5-1; D gene: NA; CDR3 protein: CASSLEVGTGEQYF; CDR3 DNA: TGCGCCAGCAGCTTGGAAGTGGGTACGGGCGAGCAGTACTTC
J gene: TRBJ2-6; clone size: few; V gene: TRBV20-1; D gene: NA; CDR3 protein: CSAALGAGGANVLTF; CDR3 DNA: TGCAGTGCTGCCCTAGGGGCGGGTGGGGCCAACGTCCTGACTTTC
J gene: TRBJ2-1; clone size: many; V gene: TRBV10-1; D gene: TRBD2; CDR3 protein: CATGSAGGINEQFF; CDR3 DNA: TGCGCCACCGGTTCGGCGGGGGGGATCAATGAGCAGTTCTTC
J gene: TRBJ2-7; clone size: NA; V gene: TRBV14; D gene: NA; CDR3 protein: CASSQIWSSYEQYF; CDR3 DNA: TGTGCCAGCAGCCAAATATGGAGCTCCTACGAGCAGTACTTC
J gene: TRBJ2-1; clone size: few; V gene: TRBV4-1; D gene: TRBD2; CDR3 protein: CASSINSGTSGGGSYNEQFF; CDR3 DNA: TGCGCCAGCAGCATAAACTCCGGGACTAGCGGGGGGGGTTCCTACAATGAGCAGTTCTTC
J gene: TRBJ1-1; clone size: many; V gene: TRBV7-9; D gene: NA; CDR3 protein: CASSPPLLTEAFF; CDR3 DNA: TGTGCCAGCAGCCCCCCGCTCCTGACTGAAGCTTTCTTT
J gene: TRBJ1-1; clone size: many; V gene: TRBV12-3/TRBV12-4; D gene: NA; CDR3 protein: CASSHVRRWAEAFF; CDR3 DNA: TGTGCCAGCAGTCACGTTCGAAGGTGGGCTGAAGCTTTCTTT